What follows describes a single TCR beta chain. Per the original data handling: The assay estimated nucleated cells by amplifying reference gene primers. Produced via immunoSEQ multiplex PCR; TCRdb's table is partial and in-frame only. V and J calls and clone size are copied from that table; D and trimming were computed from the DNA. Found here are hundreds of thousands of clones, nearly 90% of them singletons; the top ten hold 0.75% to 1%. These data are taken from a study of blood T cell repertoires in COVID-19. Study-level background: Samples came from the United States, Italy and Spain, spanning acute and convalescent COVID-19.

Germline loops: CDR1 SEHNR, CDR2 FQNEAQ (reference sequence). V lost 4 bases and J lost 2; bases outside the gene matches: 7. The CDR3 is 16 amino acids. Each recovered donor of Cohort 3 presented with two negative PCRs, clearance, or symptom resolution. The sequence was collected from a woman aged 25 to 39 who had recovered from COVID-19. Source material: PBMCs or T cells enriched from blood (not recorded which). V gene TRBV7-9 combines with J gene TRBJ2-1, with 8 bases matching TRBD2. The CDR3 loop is CASSSETSGTYNEQFF. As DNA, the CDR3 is TGTGCCAGCAGCTCCGAAACTAGCGGAACCTACAATGAGCAGTTCTTC.